This T cell receptor (beta chain) was captured by sequencing in a study of shared clonotypes between healthy human individuals (dated by TCRdb to about 2020). For the wider study: A couple of women and a few men aged 18 to 49 years were included in the cohort. Libraries were prepared and TCR repertoires were sequenced by different laboratories using diverse techniques, in order to increase sequencing depth and limit assay-specific biases. Leukapheresis yielded between about 0.9 and 9.5 billion PBMCs per donor. To estimate repertoire size and how much clonotypes are shared between individuals, the study performed deep sequencing of blood TCR repertoires from a few healthy adults. Results the study describes overall, beyond this receptor: Based on pairwise subsampling, the degree of clonotype sharing among donors was expected to be affected by sequencing depth. Sampling was restricted to blood, and TCR repertoires in tissue are likely to differ from TCR repertoires in blood. The genetic and exposure-history diversity represented was limited by the small number of donors.

This clone occurred a few times. Its antigen remains unidentified. No base qualities exist here, and no much larger clone lies one base off it. Using the deep immunoSEQ assay, TCR CDR3 regions were amplified from genomic DNA by multiplex PCR. For each cell subset, the extracted genomic DNA was distributed evenly across all wells of several immunoSEQ 96-well plates, and each plate served as one replicate. For unsorted PBMC, 250 to 300 ng genomic DNA, equal to around 30,000 T cell genomes, was loaded into each replicate PCR. Ten immunoSEQ deep assay plates were used to sequence unsorted PBMC genomic DNA. Purified libraries were measured with a Qubit 3.0 fluorometer, size-checked on a Bioanalyzer 2100, and measured again with the KAPA Library Quantification kit. Every immunoSEQ 96-well plate was sequenced on a dedicated single-read 150-cycle Illumina NextSeq 550 flow cell. Under the source paper's analysis protocol: Because the immunoSEQ output included only junctional sequences and no quality scores, the filtering could not be the same as the filtering used for full-length reads. Sequences were annotated with PyIR, a Python wrapper for IgBLAST v1.9, and V/J genes and CDR3 were assigned using IMGT germline references. Any read was removed if the V/J assignment was weak (E-value above 1e-6), the CDR3 was missing, or the read contained stop codons, out-of-frame junctions, or ambiguous translated residues. V3J clonotypes were defined as sequences sharing an identical inferred V gene, J gene, and CDR3 amino acid sequence. The percentage overlap between two repertoires was calculated by dividing the number of shared unique clonotypes by the size of the smaller repertoire. RTK rarefaction, the Chao1 estimator, and Recon v2.1 estimates of unobserved clonotypes were used to assess repertoire richness. TCRdb stores this immuneACCESS table with in-frame sequences only. Part of the clones is absent; in the studies checked, under half of the shortfall reflects unresolved V genes, and no reason is known for the rest. Clone size and V and J calls were adopted from that table, with D and trimming inferred from the DNA. The sample table shows about 560,000 clones, and around three quarters are seen once. The biggest ten clones account for 12% of the sample.

Healthy HIV-negative adults with no recently reported acute infections or vaccinations were included as donors. Every donor was a Caucasian adult living in Nashville, Tennessee, USA. For unsorted samples, roughly 86 million PBMCs were counted and genomic DNA was extracted with the QIAamp DNA Blood Mini kit. Blood was collected by leukapheresis, and PBMCs were isolated by Ficoll-Histopaque density gradient centrifugation and then cryopreserved in liquid nitrogen vapor phase. Between the V and J ends, shortened by 1 base and 2 bases respectively, the junction contains 3 bases. CDR1 MDHEN and CDR2 SYDVKM are derived from the germline V gene. From the cysteine through the phenylalanine, the CDR3 covers 13 amino acids. Just the 39-base CDR3 DNA is kept, in frame starting at base 1.

The chain links TRBV28 with TRBJ1-5, with no confidently assigned D gene. This receptor was taken from a woman aged 40 to 50 in good health. Some clones in this sample may be carry-over from other donors' samples. Sequenced material: PBMCs. The CDR3 protein sequence reads: CASSLLGNQPQHF. In nucleotide form, the sequence is TGTGCCAGCAGTTTATTGGGCAATCAGCCCCAGCATTTT. The reference TRBV28 and TRBJ1-5 proteins fill in what lies around the CDR3, so the full variable domain reads DVKVTQSSRYLVKRTGEKVFLECVQDMDHENMFWYRQDPGLGLRLIYFSYDVKMKEKGDIPEGYSVSREKKERFSLILESASTNQTSMYLCASSLLGNQPQHFGDGTRLSIL.